This T cell receptor (beta chain) was sequenced for a study of T cells in Graves' hyperthyroidism and ophthalmopathy. The overall study: Peripheral blood samples were taken at initial diagnosis, prior to any treatment. General observations from the study: Blood also contained most expanded thyroid clonotypes above 0.001.

Using RNA transcripts as the source, TCR beta CDR3 regions were amplified. Initially, a first-round RT-PCR of the TCR CDR3 employed the HTBI primer set. TCRdb passed the multiplex PCR reads through MiXCR, listing each CDR3 protein once. The sample consists of 500,000 or so distinct CDR3 sequences, about 15% of them appearing once. Turning to this clonotype: What it recognizes is unknown.

Germline V gene lookup returns CDR1 SEHNR and CDR2 FQNEAQ (reference sequence). The CDR3 spans 13 residues. Trimming removed 4 bases from V and 7 bases from J, with 11 bases in between. Subjects with ophthalmopathy showed a Clinical Activity Score no lower than 3, a NOSPECS grade no lower than 4, and a duration shorter than 3 months. PBMCs were obtained from 10 ml fresh peripheral blood. The source of this sequence is a woman aged 18-29 years with Graves' ophthalmopathy. The chain uses TRBV7-9 and TRBJ2-1; perhaps TRBD2 as D (7 bases). Material: blood. CDR3 in DNA: TGTGCCAGCAGCTGGGGAGGGGGAAATGAGCAGTTCTTC. Its translation: CASSWGGGNEQFF. Complete variable domain (other parts from reference TRBV7-9 and TRBJ2-1): DTGVSQNPRHKITKRGQNVTFRCDPISEHNRLYWYRQTLGQGPEFLTYFQNEAQLEKSRLLSDRFSAERPKGSFSTLEIQRTEQGDSAMYLCASSWGGGNEQFFGPGTRLTVL.